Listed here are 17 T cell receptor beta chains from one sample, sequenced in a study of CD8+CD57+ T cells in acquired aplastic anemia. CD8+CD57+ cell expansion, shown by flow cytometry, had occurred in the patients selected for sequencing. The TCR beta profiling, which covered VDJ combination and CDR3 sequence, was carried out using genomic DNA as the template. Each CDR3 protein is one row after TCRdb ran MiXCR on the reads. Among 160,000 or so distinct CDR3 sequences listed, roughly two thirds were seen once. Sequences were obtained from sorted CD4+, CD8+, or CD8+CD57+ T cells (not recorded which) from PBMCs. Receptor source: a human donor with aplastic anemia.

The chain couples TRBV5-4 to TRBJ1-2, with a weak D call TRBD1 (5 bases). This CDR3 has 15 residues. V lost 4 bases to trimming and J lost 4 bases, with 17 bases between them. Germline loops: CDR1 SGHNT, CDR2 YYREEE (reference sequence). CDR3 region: CASSLEGITPYGYTF. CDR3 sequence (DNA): TGTGCCAGCAGCCTGGAGGGGATAACCCCCTATGGCTACACCTTC. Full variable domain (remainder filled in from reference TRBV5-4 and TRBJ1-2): ETGVTQSPTHLIKTRGQQVTLRCSSQSGHNTVSWYQQALGQGPQFIFQYYREEENGRGNFPPRFSGLQFPNYSSELNVNALELDDSALYLCASSLEGITPYGYTFGSGTRLTVV.

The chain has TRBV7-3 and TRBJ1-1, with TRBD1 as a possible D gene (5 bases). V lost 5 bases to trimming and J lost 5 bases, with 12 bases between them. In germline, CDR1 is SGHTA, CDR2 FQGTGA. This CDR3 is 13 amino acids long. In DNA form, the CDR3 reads TGTGCCAGCAGCGCCGATGGGGGGACTGAAGCTTTCTTT. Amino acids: CASSADGGTEAFF.

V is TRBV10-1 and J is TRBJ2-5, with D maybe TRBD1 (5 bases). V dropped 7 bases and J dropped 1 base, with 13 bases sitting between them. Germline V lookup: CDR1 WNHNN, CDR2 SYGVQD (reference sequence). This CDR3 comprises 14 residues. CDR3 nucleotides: TGCGCCAGCAAAAGCCGACAGATCCAAGAGACCCAGTACTTC. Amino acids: CASKSRQIQETQYF.

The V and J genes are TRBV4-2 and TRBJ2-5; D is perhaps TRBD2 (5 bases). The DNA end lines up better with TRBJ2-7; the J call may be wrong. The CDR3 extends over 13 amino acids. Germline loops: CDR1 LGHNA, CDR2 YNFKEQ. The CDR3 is CASSQGGNNEQYF. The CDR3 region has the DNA TGTGCCAGCAGCCAAGGAGGGAACAACGAGCAGTACTTC.

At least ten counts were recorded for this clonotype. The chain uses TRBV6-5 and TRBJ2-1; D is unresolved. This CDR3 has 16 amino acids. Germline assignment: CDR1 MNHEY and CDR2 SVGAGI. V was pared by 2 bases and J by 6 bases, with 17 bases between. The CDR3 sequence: CASSYQPDQAGNEQFF. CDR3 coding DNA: TGTGCCAGCAGTTACCAGCCGGACCAGGCAGGCAATGAGCAGTTCTTC.

This CDR3 reads CASSATNNSPLHF. Here the CDR3 DNA reads TGTGCCAGTAGTGCGACAAATAATTCACCCCTCCACTTT. The V gene is TRBV19, the J gene TRBJ1-6; D remains ambiguous. V lost 5 bases, J lost 5 bases, and 7 bases lay in between. The CDR3 loop spans 13 amino acids. Germline-derived CDR1 and CDR2 are LNHDA and SQIVND (reference sequence).

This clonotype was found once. The CDR3 protein is CSARDPATGDFTNQPQHF. CDR3 DNA: TGCAGTGCTAGAGATCCGGCGACAGGGGATTTTACCAATCAGCCCCAGCATTTT. The chain uses TRBV20-1 and TRBJ1-5, with 8 bases lining up with TRBD1. From germline, CDR1 is DFQATT and CDR2 SNEGSKA (reference sequence). V lost 0 bases to trimming and J lost 3 bases; unmatched junction nucleotides: 13. The CDR3 covers 18 residues.

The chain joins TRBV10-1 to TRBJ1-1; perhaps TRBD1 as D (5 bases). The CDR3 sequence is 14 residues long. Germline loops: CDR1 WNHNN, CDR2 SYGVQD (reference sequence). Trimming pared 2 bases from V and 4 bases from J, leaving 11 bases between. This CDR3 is CASSEIRGGTEAFF. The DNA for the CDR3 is TGCGCCAGCAGTGAGATAAGGGGAGGCACTGAAGCTTTCTTT.

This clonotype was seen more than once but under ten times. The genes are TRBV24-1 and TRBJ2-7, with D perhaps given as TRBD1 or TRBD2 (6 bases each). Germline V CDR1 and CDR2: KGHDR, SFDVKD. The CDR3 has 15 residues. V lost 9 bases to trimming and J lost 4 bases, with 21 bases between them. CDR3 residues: CATSSNGGGWYEQYF. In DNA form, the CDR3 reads TGTGCCACCTCTTCAAACGGGGGCGGTTGGTACGAGCAGTACTTC.

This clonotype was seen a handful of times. DNA of the CDR3: TGTGCCAGCAGAAGGACAGACTCGAACACTGAAGCTTTCTTT. Amino acids: CASRRTDSNTEAFF. This rearrangement joins TRBV7-6 to TRBJ1-1, with a weak D call TRBD1 (6 bases). Germline CDR1 is SGHVS and CDR2 is FNYEAQ. The CDR3 is 14 residues long. V was cut by 6 bases and J by 1 base, with 12 bases left in between.

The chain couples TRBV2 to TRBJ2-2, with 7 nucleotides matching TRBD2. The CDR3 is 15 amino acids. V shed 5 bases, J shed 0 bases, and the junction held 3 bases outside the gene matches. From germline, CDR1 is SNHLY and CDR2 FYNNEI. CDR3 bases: TGTGCCAGCAGTTTGACTAGCTCGAACACCGGGGAGCTGTTTTTT. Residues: CASSLTSSNTGELFF.

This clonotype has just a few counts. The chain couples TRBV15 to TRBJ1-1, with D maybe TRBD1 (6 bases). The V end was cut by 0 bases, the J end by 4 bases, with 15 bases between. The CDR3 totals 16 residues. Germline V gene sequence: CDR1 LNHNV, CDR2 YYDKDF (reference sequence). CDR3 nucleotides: TGTGCCACCAGCAGAGAGCGAGGGGGGTTAGGCACTGAAGCTTTCTTT. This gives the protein CATSRERGGLGTEAFF. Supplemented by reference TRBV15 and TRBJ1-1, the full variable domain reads DAMVIQNPRYQVTQFGKPVTLSCSQTLNHNVMYWYQQKSSQAPKLLFHYYDKDFNNEADTPDNFQSRRPNTSFCFLDIRSPGLGDTAMYLCATSRERGGLGTEAFFGQGTRLTVV.

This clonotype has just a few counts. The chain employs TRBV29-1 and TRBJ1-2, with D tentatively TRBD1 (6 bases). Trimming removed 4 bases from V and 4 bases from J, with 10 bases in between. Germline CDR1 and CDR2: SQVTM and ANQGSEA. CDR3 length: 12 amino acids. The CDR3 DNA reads TGCAGCGTTGCGGGGGCGAGCTATGGCTACACCTTC. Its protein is CSVAGASYGYTF.

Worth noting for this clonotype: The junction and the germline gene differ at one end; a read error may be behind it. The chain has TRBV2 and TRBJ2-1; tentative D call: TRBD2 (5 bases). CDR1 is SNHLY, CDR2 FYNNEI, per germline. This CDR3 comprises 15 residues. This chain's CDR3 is CAGSDTGYRYNEQFF. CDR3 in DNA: TGTGCCGGCAGTGATACGGGGTATAGGTACAATGAGCAGTTCTTC. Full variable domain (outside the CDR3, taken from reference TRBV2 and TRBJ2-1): EPEVTQTPSHQVTQMGQEVILRCVPISNHLYFYWYRQILGQKVEFLVSFYNNEISEKSEIFDDQFSVERPDGSNFTLKIRSTKLEDSAMYFCAGSDTGYRYNEQFFGPGTRLTVL.

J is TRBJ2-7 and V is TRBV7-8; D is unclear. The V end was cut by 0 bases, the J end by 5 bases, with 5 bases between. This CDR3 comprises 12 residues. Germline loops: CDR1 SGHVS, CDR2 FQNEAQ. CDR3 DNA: TGTGCCAGCAGCTTAGCGGTCCACGAGCAGTACTTC. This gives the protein CASSLAVHEQYF.

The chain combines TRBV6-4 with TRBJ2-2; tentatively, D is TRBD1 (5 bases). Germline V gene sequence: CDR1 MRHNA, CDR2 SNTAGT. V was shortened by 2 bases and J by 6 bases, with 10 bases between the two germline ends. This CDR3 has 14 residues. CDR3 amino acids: CASSDEGEAGELFF. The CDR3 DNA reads TGTGCCAGCAGTGACGAAGGGGAAGCCGGGGAGCTGTTTTTT.

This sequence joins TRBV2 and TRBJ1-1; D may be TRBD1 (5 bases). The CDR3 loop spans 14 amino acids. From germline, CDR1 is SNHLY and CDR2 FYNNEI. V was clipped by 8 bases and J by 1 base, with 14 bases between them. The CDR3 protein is CASGGEWPNTEAFF. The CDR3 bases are TGTGCCAGCGGAGGGGAGTGGCCGAACACTGAAGCTTTCTTT.